The T cell receptor (beta chain) described here comes from a study of shared clonotypes between healthy human individuals. Terminally differentiated effector memory CD45RA+ cells were excluded from the naive CD8 cells, which were CD45RO-negative and positively selected for CCR7. Clones were read by immunoSEQ multiplex PCR, and TCRdb kept only the in-frame ones, dropping some. The profile covers millions of clones, with approximately 94% appearing a single time and about 1.8% taken by the ten largest. Looked up from germline, CDR1 is MGHRA and CDR2 is YSYEKL. The V end was cut by 1 base, the J end by 2 bases, with 14 bases between. CDR3 length equals 16 residues.

Sequenced sample: naive CD8+ T cells from PBMCs. The source of this sequence is a man between 18 and 35 years old in good health. Some clones in this sample may be carry-over from other donors' samples. The rearrangement links TRBV4-1 to TRBJ2-5; D unresolved. The CDR3 protein is CASSQAGRSLQETQYF. Written as DNA, the CDR3 is TGCGCCAGCAGCCAAGCCGGACGGTCCCTTCAAGAGACCCAGTACTTC.